The clone carrying this TCR beta chain was observed many times. Sequencing was done on patients that had shown CD8+CD57+ cell expansion by flow cytometry. The data were taken from a study of CD8+CD57+ T cells in acquired aplastic anemia. CDR3 length equals 13 residues. V dropped 0 bases and J dropped 5 bases, with 7 bases sitting between them. Germline V gene sequence: CDR1 MNHNS, CDR2 SASEGT. For CDR3 and TCR beta VDJ profiling, genomic DNA was the template used. Via MiXCR, TCRdb re-called the reads, giving one row per CDR3 protein. This sample has more than 150,000 distinct CDR3 sequences, with 45% to 60% found just once.

Sequencing used sorted CD4+, CD8+, or CD8+CD57+ T cells (not recorded which) from PBMCs. The chain combines TRBV6-1 with TRBJ1-1; D is undetermined. This TCR was recovered from a human donor with aplastic anemia. The CDR3, as DNA: TGTGCCAGCAGTGAAGCGTGGGATACTGAAGCTTTCTTT. This gives the protein CASSEAWDTEAFF.